The 26 T cell receptor beta chains presented below share a single source sample, sequenced in a study of immune heterogeneity within non-small cell lung tumors listed by TCRdb under 2018. The sequencer was a HiSeq X Ten. A multiplex PCR system amplified the TCR beta CDR3 region, with a first 10-cycle round using 32 V-gene forward and 13 J-gene reverse primers. Through fastp at Q25 and MiXCR, TCRdb rebuilt clones from the public reads, retaining in-frame beta chains. One record per CDR3 amino acid sequence lists the most common genes and DNA. The sample table lists approximately 3,000 distinct CDR3 sequences, 27% of them with a count of one. Jointly, the top ten make up roughly 10% of the sample. Genomic DNA was extracted from bulk tumor tissue and used as the TCR template, and roughly 600 ng gDNA was amplified per sample. During surgery, multiple biopsies were taken from each primary tumor, with sampling sites spaced as far apart as possible within the tumor mass. The study cohort was described as untreated, and the patients were newly diagnosed NSCLC cases having curative surgery.

Sequencing was carried out using lung tumor tissue. These receptors were collected from a man aged 55 to 70 with non-small cell lung cancer.

The CDR3: CASRRDYNAEAFF. The DNA of the CDR3 is TGTGCCAGCAGGCGGGACTATAACGCTGAAGCTTTCTTT. J is TRBJ1-1 and V is TRBV7-3, with TRBD1 as a possible D gene (5 bases). CDR3 size: 13 residues. Germline values: CDR1 SGHTA, CDR2 FQGTGA. Trimming shortened V by 6 bases and J by 6 bases, and 14 bases separated the two germline ends.

This clonotype was detected only a few times. J is TRBJ1-5 and V is TRBV5-1; 7 bases are a match to TRBD1. From germline, CDR1 is SGHRS and CDR2 YFSETQ. The CDR3 consists of 14 residues. V shed 4 bases and J 3 bases; nucleotides not matched to a gene: 4. The CDR3 DNA reads as TGCGCCAGCAGCATCGGACAGGACAATCAGCCCCAGCATTTT. Its protein product is CASSIGQDNQPQHF.

The gene calls are TRBV19 and TRBJ1-5, with no clear D. The CDR3 contains 19 residues. With 0 bases removed from V and 0 bases from J, the gap between germline ends came to 18 bases. Germline V CDR1 and CDR2: LNHDA, SQIVND (reference sequence). CDR3 in DNA: TGTGCCAGTAGTATAGATCTCGGGAAAGGAGGAAATAGCAATCAGCCCCAGCATTTT. Its protein is CASSIDLGKGGNSNQPQHF.

This chain joins TRBV5-1 and TRBJ2-7; 9 positions agree with TRBD2. Trimming at V came to 4 bases and at J to 2 bases, leaving 7 bases not matched to a gene. CDR1 is SGHRS and CDR2 is YFSETQ in the germline V gene. The CDR3 contains 15 residues. The CDR3 DNA sequence: TGCGCCAGCAGCCCCCCCCTAGCGGGAACCTACGAGCAGTACTTC. Residues: CASSPPLAGTYEQYF.

Turning to this clonotype: A single base separates this from a much larger clone, so it may be a read error. The chain uses TRBV6-1 and TRBJ1-6; no clear D gene. CDR1 is MNHNS, CDR2 SASEGT, per germline. V was clipped by 5 bases and J by 7 bases, with 6 bases between them. This CDR3 is 12 amino acids long. CDR3 region: CASSHLNSPLHF. The CDR3 bases are TGTGCCAGCAGTCACTTGAATTCACCCCTCCACTTT.

This clonotype is labeled medium-sized. The rearrangement joins TRBV20-1 to TRBJ1-1; D remains unclear. Trimming removed 2 bases from V and 6 bases from J, with 13 bases in between. CDR3 length equals 13 residues. Per germline, CDR1 DFQATT and CDR2 SNEGSKA (reference sequence). The CDR3 region has the DNA TGCAGTGCTAGATCCAGTGGAAGTGCTGAAGCTTTCTTT. Translation: CSARSSGSAEAFF.

The rearrangement links TRBV12-3 or TRBV12-4 to TRBJ2-7; the D gene is possibly TRBD1 (6 bases). Trimming stripped 6 bases from V and 3 bases from J, with 15 bases between. This CDR3 is 14 amino acids long. The CDR3 DNA follows: TGTGCCAGCAGCAAAGACAGGAGCGTCTACGAGCAGTACTTC. Its protein is CASSKDRSVYEQYF.

In the case of this clonotype: This may be a read error: a much more frequent sequence differs by one nucleotide. V and J are TRBV12-3 or TRBV12-4 and TRBJ1-2; D ambiguous. Deletions cut 6 bases from V and 4 bases from J, with 18 bases between. The CDR3 has 15 amino acids. As DNA, the CDR3 is TGTGCCAGCAGACCAAGAGGAAAGTCCCTCTATGGCTACACCTTC. Residues: CASRPRGKSLYGYTF.

This clonotype was observed a handful of times. The V and J genes are TRBV29-1 and TRBJ2-3; 7 bases line up with TRBD2. CDR3 length: 18 amino acids. After removal of 1 base from V and 4 bases from J, the junction contained 17 bases not matched to a gene. Per the germline V gene, CDR1 is SQVTM and CDR2 is ANQGSEA. This chain's CDR3 is CSVEVLLGLDLRADTQYF. CDR3 nucleotide sequence: TGCAGCGTTGAAGTCCTCCTAGGACTAGACTTGAGGGCAGATACGCAGTATTTT.

Comment on this clonotype: A much larger clone lies one base from this, so it may be a read error. This sequence joins TRBV19 and TRBJ2-7; D may be TRBD1 (6 bases). Trimming removed 8 bases at V and 7 bases at J, with 18 bases between. This CDR3 comprises 13 residues. Germline V gene data show CDR1 as LNHDA and CDR2 as SQIVND (reference sequence). CDR3 amino acids: CASRTQRRGEQYF. The DNA of the CDR3 is TGTGCCAGTCGTACCCAAAGAAGGGGGGAGCAGTACTTC.

This clonotype is classed as medium-sized. This rearrangement joins TRBV16 to TRBJ2-1, with no clear D. Germline CDR1 and CDR2: KGHSY and FQNENV. The CDR3 extends over 14 amino acids. The ends were cut back, 3 bases at V and 3 bases at J, with 9 bases in the middle. CDR3 bases: TGTGCCAGCAGCCAGTCCAGTTTCTACAATGAGCAGTTCTTC. This translates into CASSQSSFYNEQFF.

Points on this clonotype: A much bigger clone sits one base away, suggesting this may be a read error. V usage is TRBV15 and J usage is TRBJ2-1; weak D call: TRBD2 (5 bases). Germline V gene sequence: CDR1 LNHNV, CDR2 YYDKDF (reference sequence). The CDR3 spans 16 residues. The CDR3 sequence is CATRRELGSSYNEQFF. The CDR3 coding sequence is TGTGCCACCAGGAGAGAACTAGGGAGCTCCTACAATGAGCAGTTCTTC.

This clonotype has more than one count but fewer than ten. The J gene is TRBJ1-5, the V gene TRBV7-2; perhaps TRBD1 as D (5 bases). V lost 3 bases to trimming and J lost 7 bases, with 10 bases between them. The CDR3 is made up of 13 amino acids. Per the germline V gene, CDR1 is SGHTA and CDR2 is FQGNSA. As DNA, the CDR3 is TGTGCCAGCAGCTTCGGAGGGGACCAGCCCCAGCATTTT. It encodes CASSFGGDQPQHF. The whole variable domain, filled in from reference TRBV7-2 and TRBJ1-5, reads GAGVSQSPSNKVTEKGKDVELRCDPISGHTALYWYRQSLGQGLEFLIYFQGNSAPDKSGLPSDRFSAERTGGSVSTLTIQRTQQEDSAVYLCASSFGGDQPQHFGDGTRLSIL.

This clonotype has a handful of counts. The CDR3 here is CASSPRDTVSYEQYF. The CDR3 nucleotides are TGCGCCAGCAGCCCTCGGGACACCGTCTCCTACGAGCAGTACTTC. The rearrangement links TRBV4-1 to TRBJ2-7, with D possibly matching TRBD1 (6 bases). The V gene lost 4 bases and the J gene lost 0 bases, with 13 bases spanning the gap. This CDR3 region has 15 residues. The V gene's germline CDR1 is MGHRA and CDR2 YSYEKL.

By sample fraction, this clonotype is medium-sized. The chain is built from TRBV28 and TRBJ2-7, with TRBD2 matching over 8 bases. J gave up 4 bases and V 7 bases, and 9 bases lay outside the gene matches. The CDR3 is made up of 14 amino acids. From germline, CDR1 is MDHEN and CDR2 SYDVKM. Here the CDR3 reads CASTLSGRMYEQYF. The CDR3 bases are TGTGCCAGCACCCTAAGCGGGAGAATGTACGAGCAGTACTTC. Drawing the rest from reference TRBV28 and TRBJ2-7, the complete variable domain is DVKVTQSSRYLVKRTGEKVFLECVQDMDHENMFWYRQDPGLGLRLIYFSYDVKMKEKGDIPEGYSVSREKKERFSLILESASTNQTSMYLCASTLSGRMYEQYFGPGTRLTVT.

Details on this clonotype: A junction boundary mismatches the germline segment, possibly from a read error. The rearrangement links TRBV9 to TRBJ1-1, with TRBD1 as a possible D gene (5 bases). Germline-derived CDR1 and CDR2 are SGDLS and YYNGEE. This CDR3 contains 16 residues. The CDR3 DNA follows: TGTTCCAGCAGCGTCTCCCAGGGACCGCCGAATACTGAAGCTTTCTTT. It specifies CSSSVSQGPPNTEAFF.

This clonotype is termed medium-sized. The V and J genes are TRBV28 and TRBJ1-4; D possibly corresponds to TRBD1 (5 bases). There are 15 residues in the CDR3. Per the germline V gene, CDR1 is MDHEN and CDR2 is SYDVKM. V gave up 6 bases and J gave up 7 bases, with 18 bases separating them. In nucleotides, the CDR3 is TGTGCCAGCAGACCTCCAGGGCGTGGGAGTGAAAAACTGTTTTTT. It specifies CASRPPGRGSEKLFF.

This clonotype occurred a few times. This chain joins TRBV7-9 and TRBJ1-2; the D is unclear. V shed 1 base and J shed 3 bases, with 6 bases lying between them. The germline gives CDR1 SEHNR, CDR2 FQNEAQ (reference sequence). This CDR3 is 13 amino acids long. This chain's CDR3 is CASSLGTDYGYTF. In DNA form, the CDR3 reads TGTGCCAGCAGCTTAGGGACTGACTATGGCTACACCTTC.

In its sample, this clonotype was seen a few times. The chain combines TRBV6-1 with TRBJ2-1; D unclear. Trimming took 7 bases from V and 8 from J, leaving 24 bases between them. The CDR3 contains 16 residues. Germline V gene lookup returns CDR1 MNHNS and CDR2 SASEGT. In nucleotides, the CDR3 is TGTGCCAGCAACCCTGGATTTGTAGGGTCAGTACATGAGCAGTTCTTC. It codes for CASNPGFVGSVHEQFF.

This clonotype occurred a few times. V is TRBV9 and J is TRBJ2-7, with D perhaps matching TRBD1 or TRBD2 (6 bases each). The CDR3 sequence is 15 residues long. The V end was cut by 0 bases, the J end by 4 bases, with 14 bases between. Germline V gives CDR1 SGDLS, CDR2 YYNGEE. The chain's CDR3 is CASSVGAGEVYEQYF. In DNA, the CDR3 is TGTGCCAGCAGCGTAGGGGCAGGGGAGGTTTACGAGCAGTACTTC.

This clonotype has more than one count but fewer than ten. The rearrangement uses TRBV4-1 and TRBJ2-1; TRBD1 matches 10 bases. Per the germline V gene, CDR1 is MGHRA and CDR2 is YSYEKL. With 6 bases clipped from V and 3 bases from J, the junction kept 2 bases outside the gene matches. The CDR3 length is 14 residues. The chain's CDR3 is CASRWDRGYNEQFF. The DNA for the CDR3 is TGCGCCAGCAGGTGGGACAGGGGCTACAATGAGCAGTTCTTC.

This clonotype is medium-sized. This chain joins TRBV5-5 and TRBJ1-4, with D uncertain. The V gene's germline CDR1 is SGHKS and CDR2 YYEKEE (reference sequence). CDR3 length equals 16 residues. V gave up 0 bases and J gave up 5 bases, with 14 bases separating them. The CDR3 DNA follows: TGTGCCAGCAGCTTGGGGACCAACGGGGAAAATGAAAAACTGTTTTTT. Amino acid sequence: CASSLGTNGENEKLFF.

The J gene is TRBJ1-4, the V gene TRBV2; D unresolved. V gave up 8 bases and J gave up 7 bases, with 17 bases separating them. This CDR3 region has 14 residues. CDR1 is SNHLY, CDR2 FYNNEI, per germline. The CDR3 here is CASHQRAAGEKLFF. CDR3 in DNA: TGTGCCAGCCACCAGAGGGCGGCGGGTGAAAAACTGTTTTTT.

A remark on this clonotype: This may stem from a read error, because a much larger clone lies one nucleotide away. The rearrangement joins TRBV16 to TRBJ2-1, with 11 positions matching TRBD1. Per the germline V gene, CDR1 is KGHSY and CDR2 is FQNENV. There are 16 residues in the CDR3. The CDR3 nucleotides read TGTGCCAGCAGCCCCCCGGGACAGGGGGTATTGGATGAGCATTTCTTC. Translated: CASSPPGQGVLDEHFF. Filled out from reference TRBV16 and TRBJ2-1, the complete variable domain reads GEEVAQTPKHLVRGEGQKAKLYCAPIKGHSYVFWYQQVLKNEFKFLISFQNENVFDETGMPKERFSAKCLPNSPCSLEIQATKLEDSAVYFCASSPPGQGVLDEHFFGPGTRLTVL.

This sequence joins TRBV28 and TRBJ2-7, with 9 positions matching TRBD1. V lost 5 bases to trimming and J lost 3 bases; unmatched junction nucleotides: 5. The germline gives CDR1 MDHEN, CDR2 SYDVKM. There are 14 residues in the CDR3. The CDR3 region has the DNA TGTGCCAGCAGTAAGACAGGGGGATTCTACGAGCAGTACTTC. This sequence encodes CASSKTGGFYEQYF. Supplemented by reference TRBV28 and TRBJ2-7, the full variable domain reads DVKVTQSSRYLVKRTGEKVFLECVQDMDHENMFWYRQDPGLGLRLIYFSYDVKMKEKGDIPEGYSVSREKKERFSLILESASTNQTSMYLCASSKTGGFYEQYFGPGTRLTVT.

A remark on this clonotype: A much larger clonotype is one base distant, so this may be a read error. The chain carries TRBV6-1 and TRBJ2-7, with unresolved D. The CDR3 covers 12 residues. The V gene's germline CDR1 is MNHNS and CDR2 SASEGT. CDR3 sequence reads: CVSSEASYEQYF. The CDR3 DNA reads TGTGTCAGCAGTGAAGCTAGCTACGAGCAGTACTTC.